The next 14 T cell receptor beta chains were all read from a single sample in a study of OX40 agonist ivuxolimab in advanced cancers. Sequencing used immunoSEQ multiplex PCR; TCRdb keeps in-frame clones, though not all of them. The table has 59,000 or so clones, approximately 79% seen once. The source was CD4+ or CD8+ T cells sorted from blood, collected in a trial of the OX40 agonist ivuxolimab. Receptors originate from an adult with an advanced solid tumor such as melanoma, head and neck, liver or kidney cancer.

The CDR3 DNA is TGTGCCACCAGCCCGACAGATGGTGATAACTATGGCTACACCTTC. Translated: CATSPTDGDNYGYTF. The V call is TRBV15, the J call TRBJ1-2, with D maybe TRBD1 (5 bases). CDR1 LNHNV and CDR2 YYDKDF come from the germline V gene (reference sequence). This CDR3 region has 15 residues. With 5 bases removed from V and 1 base from J, the gap between germline ends came to 14 bases. The complete variable domain, with remaining parts taken from reference TRBV15 and TRBJ1-2, reads DAMVIQNPRYQVTQFGKPVTLSCSQTLNHNVMYWYQQKSSQAPKLLFHYYDKDFNNEADTPDNFQSRRPNTSFCFLDIRSPGLGDTAMYLCATSPTDGDNYGYTFGSGTRLTVV.

This chain links TRBV5-4 with TRBJ1-2; D gene unclear. V was trimmed by 3 bases and J by 5 bases, leaving 14 bases between them. This CDR3 region has 14 residues. CDR1 is SGHNT and CDR2 is YYREEE in the germline V gene (reference sequence). CDR3 sequence: CASSSPLALYGYTF. CDR3 in DNA: TGTGCCAGCAGCTCCCCCCTCGCTCTGTATGGCTACACCTTC.

This chain uses TRBV30 with TRBJ1-5; TRBD1 is a possible D gene (6 bases). Trimming took off 2 bases at V and 0 bases at J, with 20 bases between the two ends. The germline gives CDR1 GTSNPN, CDR2 SVGIG (reference sequence). This CDR3 spans 18 amino acids. CDR3 DNA sequence: TGTGCCTGGAGTACAGGGTTAACCTTATTCGATAGCAATCAGCCCCAGCATTTT. Protein sequence: CAWSTGLTLFDSNQPQHF.

A few counts support this clone. The chain joins TRBV28 to TRBJ1-5, with TRBD1 identical over 9 bases. The CDR3 totals 15 residues. V was pared by 6 bases and J by 5 bases, with 8 bases of the junction left unmatched. Germline V gives CDR1 MDHEN, CDR2 SYDVKM. The DNA of the CDR3 is TGTGCCAGCAGATCTCACAGGGGGCGGGATCAGCCCCAGCATTTT. It specifies CASRSHRGRDQPQHF.

The chain has TRBV7-2 and TRBJ2-1; no clear D gene. V shed 2 bases and J shed 8 bases, with 7 bases lying between them. Germline values: CDR1 SGHTA, CDR2 FQGNSA. The CDR3 loop spans 12 amino acids. DNA of the CDR3: TGTGCCAGCAGCTTAAAGTTCCATGAGCAGTTCTTC. As protein: CASSLKFHEQFF.

The CDR3 DNA sequence: TGTGCCAGCAGTTACCATACCTCCTACGAGCAGTACTTC. As protein: CASSYHTSYEQYF. The V call is TRBV6-5, the J call TRBJ2-7; D is ambiguous. This CDR3 spans 13 amino acids. Germline assignment: CDR1 MNHEY and CDR2 SVGAGI. Trimming pared 2 bases from V and 0 bases from J, leaving 5 bases between.

This rearrangement joins TRBV2 to TRBJ2-1; 7 nucleotides align to TRBD1. The junction had 5 bases not matched to a gene; V was cut back by 1 base and J by 5 bases. The CDR3 is 15 amino acids. Germline V gene sequence: CDR1 SNHLY, CDR2 FYNNEI. DNA of the CDR3: TGTGCCAGCAGTGAAGGAACAGGGGCGGACAATGAGCAGTTCTTC. It encodes CASSEGTGADNEQFF.

V is TRBV28 and J is TRBJ2-1; perhaps TRBD1 as D (7 bases). Germline CDR1 is MDHEN and CDR2 is SYDVKM. V lost 6 bases and J lost 5, with 20 bases in between. The CDR3 has 16 residues. The CDR3 DNA follows: TGTGCCAGCAGCTTCCAGGGGGGACCCGGCGACAATGAGCAGTTCTTC. It yields the protein CASSFQGGPGDNEQFF.

V gene TRBV7-8 combines with J gene TRBJ1-3, with TRBD1 matching over 7 bases. CDR1 is SGHVS, CDR2 FQNEAQ, per germline. Trimming took 1 base from V and 0 from J; bases not matched to a gene: 6. CDR3 length: 17 residues. DNA for the CDR3: TGTGCCAGCAGCTTAGTCCCAGGGGGAATCTCTGGAAACACCATATATTTT. This gives the protein CASSLVPGGISGNTIYF.

This clone was picked up one time. The chain carries TRBV7-3 and TRBJ2-1; D might be TRBD2 (5 bases). V lost 2 bases and J lost 0, with 8 bases in between. Looked up from germline, CDR1 is SGHTA and CDR2 is FQGTGA. This CDR3 comprises 15 residues. The CDR3 loop is CASSLWESSYNEQFF. CDR3 nucleotides: TGTGCCAGCAGCTTATGGGAGAGCTCCTACAATGAGCAGTTCTTC.

J is TRBJ2-7 and V is TRBV11-3; 8 positions agree with TRBD2. This CDR3 is 14 amino acids long. V shed 2 bases, J shed 5 bases, and the junction held 5 bases outside the gene matches. Germline loops: CDR1 SGHNT, CDR2 YENEEA. CDR3 DNA sequence: TGTGCCAGCAGCTTAAGCGGGAGTGAGAACGAGCAGTACTTC. Protein sequence: CASSLSGSENEQYF.

Of note for this clone: The same CDR3 can be traced to other DNA sequences in this sample. The chain combines TRBV7-9 with TRBJ2-5; D may be TRBD1 (5 bases). V was shortened by 1 base and J by 4 bases, with 10 bases between the two germline ends. The germline CDR1 and CDR2 sequences are SEHNR and FQNEAQ (reference sequence). The CDR3 is made up of 14 amino acids. CDR3 nucleotide sequence: TGTGCCAGCAGCTTAGGGGCAGGGCTAGAGACCCAGTACTTC. It encodes CASSLGAGLETQYF. Together with reference TRBV7-9 and TRBJ2-5, the CDR3 gives the full variable domain: DTGVSQNPRHKITKRGQNVTFRCDPISEHNRLYWYRQTLGQGPEFLTYFQNEAQLEKSRLLSDRFSAERPKGSFSTLEIQRTEQGDSAMYLCASSLGAGLETQYFGPGTRLLVL.

This clone is labeled as medium-sized. The gene calls are TRBV14 and TRBJ1-1; tentatively, D is TRBD1 (5 bases). Trimming left V 4 bases short and J 0 bases short, with 6 bases between. The germline V gene has CDR1 SGHDN and CDR2 FVKESK. This CDR3 region has 13 residues. CDR3 DNA sequence: TGTGCCAGCAGCCGACAGATGAACACTGAAGCTTTCTTT. Its translation: CASSRQMNTEAFF.

This clone has a single count. The genes are TRBV7-6 and TRBJ1-1; no clear D gene. Germline-derived CDR1 and CDR2 are SGHVS and FNYEAQ. Trimming took off 1 base at V and 1 base at J, with 10 bases between the two ends. This CDR3 spans 15 amino acids. CDR3 residues: CASSLGGSGNTEAFF. For the CDR3, the DNA is TGTGCCAGCAGCTTAGGAGGTTCGGGGAACACTGAAGCTTTCTTT.